The 20 T cell receptor beta chains presented below share a single source sample, sequenced in a study of blood T cell repertoires in COVID-19. Clones were sequenced by immunoSEQ multiplex PCR, and TCRdb holds only the in-frame ones, with some missing. The sample lists over 150,000 clones, roughly 80% occurring once. The sequencing sample was made of PBMCs or T cells enriched from blood (not recorded which). Receptors were obtained from a man between 45 and 60 years old who had recovered from COVID-19.

The table lists this clone with a count of one. The chain carries TRBV7-2 and TRBJ1-6, with D perhaps TRBD1 (5 bases). Germline V gives CDR1 SGHTA, CDR2 FQGNSA. Trimming stripped 5 bases from V and 3 bases from J, with 14 bases between. The CDR3 consists of 16 residues. CDR3 sequence (DNA): TGTGCCAGCAGCCTGCACACAGGCCTCTATAATTCACCCCTCCACTTT. This sequence encodes CASSLHTGLYNSPLHF.

The gene calls are TRBV4-1 and TRBJ1-6; 8 nucleotides match TRBD1. Germline CDR1 MGHRA, CDR2 YSYEKL. Losses at the gene ends were 2 bases for V and 9 bases for J; bases not matched to a gene: 9. The CDR3 extends over 16 amino acids. The CDR3 DNA is TGCGCCAGCAGCCAAAACCCCGGAACAGGGGGTTCACCCCTCCACTTT. It specifies CASSQNPGTGGSPLHF.

The rearrangement links TRBV9 to TRBJ1-2, with TRBD1 identical over 7 bases. V shed 4 bases and J 1 base; nucleotides not matched to a gene: 10. Germline loops: CDR1 SGDLS, CDR2 YYNGEE. This CDR3 is built from 16 residues. CDR3 sequence reads: CASSQSPGQRNYGYTF. The CDR3 DNA reads as TGTGCCAGCAGCCAAAGTCCGGGACAGCGTAACTATGGCTACACCTTC.

CDR3 loop: CATTTDRDQPQHF. In DNA form, the CDR3 reads TGTGCCACCACCACGGACAGGGATCAGCCCCAGCATTTT. This rearrangement joins TRBV24-1 to TRBJ1-5, with 8 nucleotides matching TRBD1. CDR1 KGHDR and CDR2 SFDVKD come from the germline V gene. The CDR3 totals 13 residues. V lost 8 bases to trimming and J lost 5 bases; unmatched junction nucleotides: 4.

The V gene is TRBV18, the J gene TRBJ2-7; 7 bases match TRBD1. CDR3 length: 14 residues. Germline V gene sequence: CDR1 KGHSH, CDR2 LQKENI. V dropped 3 bases and J dropped 2; count of bases not matched to a gene: 4. The CDR3 is CASSPETGPYEQYF. The CDR3 DNA follows: TGTGCCAGCTCACCCGAGACAGGGCCCTACGAGCAGTACTTC. Using reference TRBV18 and TRBJ2-7 for the parts outside the CDR3, the full variable domain is NAGVMQNPRHLVRRRGQEARLRCSPMKGHSHVYWYRQLPEEGLKFMVYLQKENIIDESGMPKERFSAEFPKEGPSILRIQQVVRGDSAAYFCASSPETGPYEQYFGPGTRLTVT.

This clone showed up just a few times. The rearrangement joins TRBV4-1 to TRBJ1-2; TRBD1 aligns across 7 bases. The J segment lost 5 bases and the V segment lost 1 base, leaving 7 bases of the junction unmatched. The germline V gene has CDR1 MGHRA and CDR2 YSYEKL. The CDR3 is made up of 15 amino acids. The CDR3 DNA reads as TGCGCCAGCAGCCAAGCCGGGACAGAACTTTATGGCTACACCTTC. It encodes CASSQAGTELYGYTF.

The genes are TRBV19 and TRBJ1-1, with TRBD1 matching 10 bases. The CDR3 contains 14 residues. Germline V gives CDR1 LNHDA, CDR2 SQIVND (reference sequence). V lost 4 bases to trimming and J lost 6 bases; unmatched junction nucleotides: 5. The chain's CDR3 is CASSTDRGLAEAFF. The CDR3, as DNA: TGTGCCAGTAGTACGGACAGGGGGTTAGCTGAAGCTTTCTTT.

The rearrangement links TRBV3-1 (or the pseudogene TRBV3-2) to TRBJ2-5, with a tentative D call TRBD2 (6 bases). The V gene's germline CDR1 is LGHDT and CDR2 YNNKEL (reference sequence). There are 15 residues in the CDR3. V lost 3 bases, J lost 1 base, and 12 bases lay in between. CDR3 residues: CASSHGSGTQETQYF. For the CDR3, the DNA is TGTGCCAGCAGCCACGGGAGCGGCACCCAAGAGACCCAGTACTTC.

The CDR3 DNA sequence: TGTGCCAGCAGCTTGCGTCGGAGCTACTTCTCTGGAAACACCATATATTTT. Protein sequence: CASSLRRSYFSGNTIYF. The rearrangement uses TRBV5-6 and TRBJ1-3; D not resolved. From germline, CDR1 is SGHDT and CDR2 YYEEEE. The CDR3 has 17 amino acids. V was shortened by 1 base and J by 0 bases, with 14 bases between the two germline ends. The full variable domain, completed using reference TRBV5-6 and TRBJ1-3, is DAGVTQSPTHLIKTRGQQVTLRCSPKSGHDTVSWYQQALGQGPQFIFQYYEEEERQRGNFPDRFSGHQFPNYSSELNVNALLLGDSALYLCASSLRRSYFSGNTIYFGEGSWLTVV.

The chain is built from TRBV7-6 and TRBJ2-2, with D possibly matching TRBD1 (5 bases). This CDR3 is built from 16 residues. Germline V CDR1 and CDR2: SGHVS, FNYEAQ. Deletions cut 5 bases from V and 2 bases from J, with 15 bases between. CDR3 region: CASSRRVGANTGELFF. Here the CDR3 DNA reads TGTGCCAGCAGCCGTCGTGTAGGGGCAAACACCGGGGAGCTGTTTTTT.

The chain recombines TRBV7-9 with TRBJ1-2, with unresolved D. Germline V gives CDR1 SEHNR, CDR2 FQNEAQ (reference sequence). The CDR3 has 13 residues. V dropped 5 bases and J dropped 3 bases, with 10 bases sitting between them. DNA of the CDR3: TGTGCCAGCAGCCCAAGCGGGGACTATGGCTACACCTTC. Amino acid sequence: CASSPSGDYGYTF.

CDR3: CASSQAYGREETQYF. CDR3 in DNA: TGCGCCAGCAGCCAAGCGTATGGCAGGGAAGAGACCCAGTACTTC. This chain uses TRBV4-3 with TRBJ2-5; tentative D call: TRBD1 (5 bases). The CDR3 is 15 residues long. Trimming pared 1 base from V and 3 bases from J, leaving 12 bases between. Germline CDR1 and CDR2: LGHNA and YSLEER.

This clone has just one count. This chain uses TRBV24-1 with TRBJ2-1; TRBD1 might be the D (6 bases). CDR1 KGHDR and CDR2 SFDVKD come from the germline V gene. V was pared by 4 bases and J by 6 bases, with 6 bases between. The CDR3 is 12 residues long. CDR3 coding DNA: TGTGCCACCAGTGACAGGGGCAATGAGCAGTTCTTC. Translated, it gives CATSDRGNEQFF.

The gene calls are TRBV3-1 (or the pseudogene TRBV3-2) and TRBJ2-7; 9 nucleotides align to TRBD1. V gave up 0 bases and J gave up 4 bases; unmatched junction bases: 22. Germline V CDR1 and CDR2: LGHDT, YNNKEL (reference sequence). The length of the CDR3 is 21 residues. Here the CDR3 DNA reads TGTGCCAGCAGCCAAGATAAAGATCGGGACAGGGTATTTGCGTGGGCGTACGAGCAGTACTTC. It yields the protein CASSQDKDRDRVFAWAYEQYF.

The rearrangement joins TRBV5-1 to TRBJ2-7, with 9 bases matching TRBD1. Germline-derived CDR1 and CDR2 are SGHRS and YFSETQ. The CDR3 extends over 16 amino acids. The V gene end was trimmed by 4 bases and the J gene end by 6 bases; junction bases not matched to a gene: 14. CDR3 loop: CASSPRPGQGSSEQYF. The CDR3 DNA sequence: TGCGCCAGCAGCCCTCGCCCGGGACAGGGAAGTAGCGAGCAGTACTTC.

This clone was counted only a few times. The chain carries TRBV12-5 and TRBJ1-6; D remains unclear. The CDR3 is 14 amino acids. The ends were cut back, 1 base at V and 7 bases at J, with 8 bases in the middle. Per germline, CDR1 LGHNT and CDR2 FRNRAP. This CDR3 is CASGLDSMNSPLHF. The DNA for the CDR3 is TGTGCTAGTGGTTTGGACAGTATGAATTCACCCCTCCACTTT.

The chain carries TRBV18 and TRBJ1-2; D might be TRBD1 (6 bases). The CDR3 is 16 amino acids. V was clipped by 2 bases and J by 0 bases, with 13 bases between them. Germline CDR1 is KGHSH and CDR2 is LQKENI. The CDR3 protein is CASSPGRGAPNYGYTF. The CDR3 nucleotides read TGTGCCAGCTCACCAGGTCGGGGGGCGCCTAACTATGGCTACACCTTC.

The chain uses TRBV5-6 and TRBJ1-4; possibly TRBD1 for D (6 bases). V dropped 2 bases and J dropped 5 bases, with 16 bases sitting between them. Germline V gene data show CDR1 as SGHDT and CDR2 as YYEEEE. CDR3 size: 16 residues. The CDR3 sequence is CASSLRPTGGNEKLFF. CDR3 DNA sequence: TGTGCCAGCAGCTTACGCCCGACAGGTGGGAATGAAAAACTGTTTTTT. The whole variable domain, remainder taken from reference TRBV5-6 and TRBJ1-4, is DAGVTQSPTHLIKTRGQQVTLRCSPKSGHDTVSWYQQALGQGPQFIFQYYEEEERQRGNFPDRFSGHQFPNYSSELNVNALLLGDSALYLCASSLRPTGGNEKLFFGSGTQLSVL.

The rearrangement links TRBV18 to TRBJ2-7; possible D gene TRBD1, 5 bases. V was shortened by 2 bases and J by 5 bases, with 19 bases between the two germline ends. This CDR3 is built from 16 residues. Germline CDR1 reads KGHSH; CDR2 reads LQKENI. In DNA, the CDR3 is TGTGCCAGCTCACCATCTGCCAGGGTGCGTGACCACGAGCAGTACTTC. It encodes CASSPSARVRDHEQYF.

The chain uses TRBV12-5 and TRBJ2-7; 10 positions agree with TRBD1. Per the germline V gene, CDR1 is LGHNT and CDR2 is FRNRAP. The CDR3 covers 16 residues. J gave up 3 bases and V 4 bases, and 9 bases lay outside the gene matches. The CDR3 sequence: CASGSRTGGSFYEQYF. As DNA, the CDR3 is TGTGCTAGTGGTTCCAGGACAGGGGGAAGTTTCTACGAGCAGTACTTC.